This T cell receptor beta chain was documented in a study of CD8 T cells in Susac syndrome. Looked up from germline, CDR1 is SNHLY and CDR2 is FYNNEI. V was clipped by 6 bases and J by 4 bases, with 16 bases between them. The CDR3 is 14 residues long. RNA amounts of about 0.5 to 1 ug underwent reverse transcription with random hexamers. Across 54 Vbeta and 13 Jbeta, immunoSEQ multiplex PCR amplified TCR beta CDR3. TCRdb re-derived calls from the immunoSEQ multiplex PCR reads in MiXCR, one entry per CDR3 protein. The repertoire has some 60,000 distinct CDR3 sequences, about 92% of them found once; the top ten carry approximately 0.2%. Sequencing of TCR beta covered CD8+ and CD4+ T cells obtained from blood. Bulk CD8+ and CD4+ cells came from magnetic negative isolation; CD8+ TEMRA by FACS.

This TCR was recovered from a human donor in good health. V gene TRBV2 combines with J gene TRBJ2-7; D is possibly TRBD1 or TRBD2 (5 bases each). The specimen was CD8+ T cells from PBMCs. The CDR3 loop reads CASRPGRLSYEQYF. Written as DNA, the CDR3 is TGTGCCAGCAGACCGGGACGCCTATCGTACGAGCAGTACTTC.